The rows below give T cell receptor beta chains drawn from one sample of a study of blood T cells in healthy people across ages. TCRdb recomputed calls from the 5' RACE reads with MiXCR, one row per CDR3 protein. Of about 930,000 distinct CDR3 sequences in the sample, almost 30% were seen once. These data were likewise used in another study, on T cells of mothers and their children.

Sequencing was done on a sample of blood. These receptors were taken from a woman between 40 and 50 years old in good health. The CDR3 runs from the conserved cysteine through the conserved F or W. A D gene is named only where the DNA matches it firmly. Rows may omit the clone size; those that give it use once, few, many or a size class.

CDR3 DNA: TGTGCCACCAGCAGGCCCGGGGGTCGGGGCGGGGAGCTGTTTTTT
CDR3 protein: CATSRPGGRGGELFF
D gene: -
J gene: TRBJ2-2
clone size: -
V gene: TRBV15

CDR3 DNA: TGTGCCTGCAGCGTAGGCCAGGCGCGAGAGACCCAGTACTTC
CDR3 protein: CACSVGQARETQYF
D gene: -
J gene: TRBJ2-5
clone size: -
V gene: TRBV7-9

CDR3 DNA: TGCAGCGCTGGGGCCCCCCCGGCTGAGCAGTTCTTC
CDR3 protein: CSAGAPPAEQFF
D gene: -
J gene: TRBJ2-1
clone size: many
V gene: TRBV29-1

CDR3 DNA: TGCAGTGCTCACCCCCCCCATTCCCGGGAGACCCAGTACTTC
CDR3 protein: CSAHPPHSRETQYF
D gene: -
J gene: TRBJ2-5
clone size: many
V gene: TRBV20-1

CDR3 DNA: TGTGCCAGCAGCTCGGGACCGTCGAGCCCCTACGAGCAGTACTTC
CDR3 protein: CASSSGPSSPYEQYF
D gene: -
J gene: TRBJ2-7
clone size: -
V gene: TRBV11-1

CDR3 DNA: TGTGCCATCAGTGACGGCCAGATTAGCAATCAGCCCCAGCATTTT
CDR3 protein: CAISDGQISNQPQHF
D gene: -
J gene: TRBJ1-5
clone size: few
V gene: TRBV10-3

CDR3 DNA: TGTGCCAGCACCCCCTCCTCACAAAATTCACCCCTCCACTTT
CDR3 protein: CASTPSSQNSPLHF
D gene: -
J gene: TRBJ1-6
clone size: -
V gene: TRBV2

CDR3 DNA: TGTGCCAGCAGCTTAGGACAGGGGGCCCGCATAGGCGAGCAGTACTTC
CDR3 protein: CASSLGQGARIGEQYF
D gene: TRBD1
J gene: TRBJ2-7
clone size: -
V gene: TRBV7-9

CDR3 DNA: TGTGCCAGCAGTGGAACCCGGACAGGGCGGGCTGAAGCTTTCTTT
CDR3 protein: CASSGTRTGRAEAFF
D gene: TRBD1
J gene: TRBJ1-1
clone size: -
V gene: TRBV2

CDR3 DNA: TGCGCCAGCGCCCGGGACAGGGTTTTGGACCAAGAGACCCAGTACTTC
CDR3 protein: CASARDRVLDQETQYF
D gene: TRBD1
J gene: TRBJ2-5
clone size: many
V gene: TRBV5-1

CDR3 DNA: TGTGCCAGCAGCCCTCCGACTAGCGGGGGGGCCGTTACGCAGTATTTT
CDR3 protein: CASSPPTSGGAVTQYF
D gene: TRBD2
J gene: TRBJ2-3
clone size: -
V gene: TRBV5-4

CDR3 DNA: TGTGCCAGCAGCTCCCTCGGCAGGGGGAACACTGAAGCTTTCTTT
CDR3 protein: CASSSLGRGNTEAFF
D gene: -
J gene: TRBJ1-1
clone size: many
V gene: TRBV7-9

CDR3 DNA: TGTGCCAGCAGATCCATCACCTGGGCTAGCGGGGATCTGGAGACCCAGTACTTC
CDR3 protein: CASRSITWASGDLETQYF
D gene: TRBD2
J gene: TRBJ2-5
clone size: -
V gene: TRBV7-2

CDR3 DNA: TGTGCCAGCAGATTTGGGCGGGGAGCTTTCTTT
CDR3 protein: CASRFGRGAFF
D gene: -
J gene: TRBJ1-1
clone size: -
V gene: TRBV6-2/TRBV6-3

CDR3 DNA: TGTGCCACCAGTGACGGCAACTATGGCTACACCTTC
CDR3 protein: CATSDGNYGYTF
D gene: -
J gene: TRBJ1-2
clone size: many
V gene: TRBV24-1

CDR3 DNA: TGCGCCAGCAGCGCGCGGCTGGGATCATATGGCTACACCTTC
CDR3 protein: CASSARLGSYGYTF
D gene: -
J gene: TRBJ1-2
clone size: -
V gene: TRBV5-1

CDR3 DNA: TGCGCCAGCAGCCAAGATAATCTAGCGGGGGGCTACCAAGAGACCCAGTACTTC
CDR3 protein: CASSQDNLAGGYQETQYF
D gene: TRBD2
J gene: TRBJ2-5
clone size: many
V gene: TRBV4-3

CDR3 DNA: TGTGCCAGCAGCCTTGGTGGAGGGATACAAGAGACCCAGTACTTC
CDR3 protein: CASSLGGGIQETQYF
D gene: -
J gene: TRBJ2-5
clone size: many
V gene: TRBV3-1

CDR3 DNA: TGTGCCAGCAGCTTAGTAACCGGGACAGGGGGGTCCGAGCAGTACTTC
CDR3 protein: CASSLVTGTGGSEQYF
D gene: TRBD1
J gene: TRBJ2-7
clone size: many
V gene: TRBV7-2

CDR3 DNA: TGTGCCAGCAGCTTAGAAGGGACAGGGTGGAATGAGCAGTTCTTC
CDR3 protein: CASSLEGTGWNEQFF
D gene: TRBD1
J gene: TRBJ2-1
clone size: many
V gene: TRBV11-3

CDR3 DNA: TGCAGCGTTGCAGACGGGACAAAACTCCCGCCAGATACGCAGTATTTT
CDR3 protein: CSVADGTKLPPDTQYF
D gene: -
J gene: TRBJ2-3
clone size: few
V gene: TRBV29-1

CDR3 DNA: TGCACCAGCAGCCAAGCCGGGACTGGGGGCTTCCAAGAGACCCAGTACTTC
CDR3 protein: CTSSQAGTGGFQETQYF
D gene: -
J gene: TRBJ2-5
clone size: few
V gene: TRBV4-3

CDR3 DNA: TGTGCCAGCAGCCCCGAGGGGATTGGCAATTCACCCCTCCACTTT
CDR3 protein: CASSPEGIGNSPLHF
D gene: -
J gene: TRBJ1-6
clone size: -
V gene: TRBV7-2

CDR3 DNA: TGTGCCAGCAGTCCCCATTCGGGACAGCGTGATCAGCCCCAGCATTTT
CDR3 protein: CASSPHSGQRDQPQHF
D gene: TRBD1
J gene: TRBJ1-5
clone size: few
V gene: TRBV6-2/TRBV6-3

CDR3 DNA: TGCGCCAGCAGCTTACGTGGACAGGGGGCGAGTTATGGCTACACCTTC
CDR3 protein: CASSLRGQGASYGYTF
D gene: TRBD1
J gene: TRBJ1-2
clone size: many
V gene: TRBV5-1

CDR3 DNA: TGCAGTGCTAGGATGTCCGGGAGCACAGATACGCAGTATTTT
CDR3 protein: CSARMSGSTDTQYF
D gene: -
J gene: TRBJ2-3
clone size: -
V gene: TRBV20-1

CDR3 DNA: TGCAGTGCTAGTCGCGGGTCGAACACTGAAGCTTTCTTT
CDR3 protein: CSASRGSNTEAFF
D gene: -
J gene: TRBJ1-1
clone size: -
V gene: TRBV20-1

CDR3 DNA: TGTGCCAGCAGCTTCAGACAGACCCCAGGAGATGGCTACACCTTC
CDR3 protein: CASSFRQTPGDGYTF
D gene: -
J gene: TRBJ1-2
clone size: -
V gene: TRBV5-4

CDR3 DNA: TGCGCCAGCAGCTTTGGTGGGGGGCAGGGGCGCAACGAGCAGTACTTC
CDR3 protein: CASSFGGGQGRNEQYF
D gene: -
J gene: TRBJ2-7
clone size: -
V gene: TRBV5-1

CDR3 DNA: TGTGCCAGTACCAACGACAGAAACTATGGCTACACCTTC
CDR3 protein: CASTNDRNYGYTF
D gene: -
J gene: TRBJ1-2
clone size: few
V gene: TRBV19

CDR3 DNA: TGCGCCAGCAGCTCCGGACAGGGGGGAGATACGCAGTATTTT
CDR3 protein: CASSSGQGGDTQYF
D gene: TRBD1
J gene: TRBJ2-3
clone size: many
V gene: TRBV5-1

CDR3 DNA: TGTGCCAGTAGTCGAGTTCCAGATACGCAGTATTTT
CDR3 protein: CASSRVPDTQYF
D gene: -
J gene: TRBJ2-3
clone size: few
V gene: TRBV19

CDR3 DNA: TGCAGTGCTAGATCCCCGGGACAGGGCAACTACAATGAGCAGTTCTTC
CDR3 protein: CSARSPGQGNYNEQFF
D gene: TRBD1
J gene: TRBJ2-1
clone size: -
V gene: TRBV20-1

CDR3 DNA: TGCAGTGCCAGGGACCTTCACACTGAAGCTTTCTTT
CDR3 protein: CSARDLHTEAFF
D gene: -
J gene: TRBJ1-1
clone size: few
V gene: TRBV20-1

CDR3 DNA: TGTGCCAGCAGCGTAGATGGGGAAAGGACAGATACGCAGTATTTT
CDR3 protein: CASSVDGERTDTQYF
D gene: -
J gene: TRBJ2-3
clone size: many
V gene: TRBV9